The 8 T cell receptor beta chains listed next were all sequenced from one sample in a study of T cell repertoires in cytomegalovirus infection. TCRdb recomputed calls from the reads with MiXCR, one row per CDR3 protein. In the table there are tens of thousands of distinct CDR3 sequences, under 5% of which are singletons. Input material: PBMCs. The receptors here all came from a human donor in good health (CMV status not recorded). Some clones in this sample may be carry-over from other donors' samples.

This clonotype came up many times. V usage is TRBV7-2 and J usage is TRBJ1-5, with D perhaps TRBD1 (6 bases). Germline V lookup: CDR1 SGHTA, CDR2 FQGNSA. This CDR3 spans 15 amino acids. The V end was cut by 3 bases, the J end by 3 bases, with 12 bases between. CDR3 coding DNA: TGTGCCAGCAGCTTCGCAGGGGTGGACAATCAGCCCCAGCATTTT. Translated: CASSFAGVDNQPQHF. Together with reference TRBV7-2 and TRBJ1-5, the CDR3 gives the full variable domain: GAGVSQSPSNKVTEKGKDVELRCDPISGHTALYWYRQSLGQGLEFLIYFQGNSAPDKSGLPSDRFSAERTGGSVSTLTIQRTQQEDSAVYLCASSFAGVDNQPQHFGDGTRLSIL.

This clonotype came up many times. The genes are TRBV20-1 and TRBJ2-1, with D possibly TRBD1 on 5 matching bases. Per germline, CDR1 DFQATT and CDR2 SNEGSKA (reference sequence). CDR3 length: 11 residues. With 6 bases removed from V and 7 bases from J, the gap between germline ends came to 10 bases. CDR3 nucleotide sequence: TGCAGTGCGGTTAAGGGGAATGAGCAGTTCTTC. This encodes CSAVKGNEQFF.

At least ten counts were recorded for this clonotype. The genes are TRBV7-2 and TRBJ1-3; no definite D call. The CDR3 has 15 residues. The germline V gene encodes CDR1 SGHTA and CDR2 FQGNSA. The V and J ends lost 5 bases and 0 bases respectively, with 11 bases between them. CDR3 in amino acids: CASSPIGDSGNTIYF. In DNA, the CDR3 is TGTGCCAGCAGCCCGATTGGGGACTCTGGAAACACCATATATTTT. Together with reference TRBV7-2 and TRBJ1-3, the CDR3 gives the full variable domain: GAGVSQSPSNKVTEKGKDVELRCDPISGHTALYWYRQSLGQGLEFLIYFQGNSAPDKSGLPSDRFSAERTGGSVSTLTIQRTQQEDSAVYLCASSPIGDSGNTIYFGEGSWLTVV.

In this sample, this clonotype turned up many times. V is TRBV7-2 and J is TRBJ1-6; D not resolved. The V gene lost 4 bases and the J gene lost 10 bases, with 14 bases spanning the gap. The CDR3 consists of 14 residues. CDR1 is SGHTA, CDR2 FQGNSA, per germline. The CDR3 reads CASSSNAGQSPLHF. DNA of the CDR3: TGTGCCAGCAGCTCTAATGCAGGTCAATCACCCCTCCACTTT.

There are many counts of this clonotype. CDR3 DNA: TGTGCCAGCAGTCGGGACACACTCAATGAGCAGTTCTTC. Translated, it gives CASSRDTLNEQFF. The chain combines TRBV12-3 or TRBV12-4 with TRBJ2-1; a weak D match, TRBD1 (6 bases). V lost 5 bases and J 6 bases, leaving 11 bases between the germline ends. The CDR3 extends over 13 amino acids.

This clonotype was observed at least ten times. The V call is TRBV20-1, the J call TRBJ2-1; 10 positions match TRBD2. CDR1 is DFQATT and CDR2 is SNEGSKA in the germline V gene (reference sequence). CDR3 length: 11 residues. The CDR3 region has the DNA TGCAGCCTAGCGGGAGAGAGTGAGCAGTTCTTC. Amino acids: CSLAGESEQFF.

In this sample, this clonotype turned up many times. The chain has TRBV7-2 and TRBJ2-7; 8 nucleotides match TRBD1. Germline trimming cut 1 base from V and 0 bases from J; bases unmatched to any gene: 2. The CDR3 length is 15 residues. Germline CDR1 SGHTA, CDR2 FQGNSA. CDR3 sequence: CASSLGQGSSYEQYF. The CDR3 DNA is TGTGCCAGCAGCTTAGGACAGGGGAGCTCCTACGAGCAGTACTTC.

This clonotype was observed a few times. The chain links TRBV7-9 to TRBJ2-3; D is unresolved. This CDR3 region has 12 residues. V was trimmed by 3 bases and J by 3 bases, leaving 4 bases between them. Looked up from germline, CDR1 is SEHNR and CDR2 is FQNEAQ (reference sequence). The CDR3 DNA is TGTGCCAGCAGCTTGTTTACAGATACGCAGTATTTT. Its translation: CASSLFTDTQYF.